Listed below are T cell receptor beta chains from one sample, sequenced in a study of blood T cells in healthy people across ages. In TCRdb, the 5' RACE reads were re-called with MiXCR into one record per CDR3 protein. The sample lists around 280,000 distinct CDR3 sequences; 27% were seen once. Material for sequencing was blood. The source of these receptors is a woman in her seventies in good health. Both conserved end residues are part of each CDR3. A D gene is named only where the DNA matches it firmly. Expanded clones are given a class, and other clones once, few, many or no size at all.

j_gene,d_gene,abundance,v_gene,CDR3nt,CDR3aa
TRBJ2-4,TRBD2,many,TRBV29-1,TGCAGCGTTGCCAGGGCCACTAAACATCCTAGCGGGAGTGGAGCCAAAAACATTCAGTACTTC,CSVARATKHPSGSGAKNIQYF
TRBJ2-1,.,.,TRBV6-5,TGTGCCAGCAGTAAATCCCGCTATGAGCAGTTCTTC,CASSKSRYEQFF
TRBJ2-5,.,many,TRBV29-1,TGCAGCATCACTACTCAAGAGACCCAGTACTTC,CSITTQETQYF
TRBJ2-4,.,.,TRBV7-2,TGTGCCAGCAGCTTACGGGCAGCCAAAAACATTCAGTACTTC,CASSLRAAKNIQYF
TRBJ1-5,.,.,TRBV3-1,TGTGCCAGCAGCCACGGGGACCGGGACAATCAGCCCCAGCATTTT,CASSHGDRDNQPQHF
TRBJ1-2,.,few,TRBV6-9,TGTGCCAGCAGCTTCTCGACAGTTATTGCCTATGGCTACACCTTC,CASSFSTVIAYGYTF
TRBJ2-7,TRBD1,few,TRBV10-1,TGCGCCAGCAGTGGGTCAGGGGGGACAGGGGGCCGGGAGCAGTACTTC,CASSGSGGTGGREQYF
TRBJ2-5,.,many,TRBV11-2,TGTGCCAGCAGCTTCCCGGGGGAAGAGACCCAGTACTTC,CASSFPGEETQYF
TRBJ2-4,.,.,TRBV7-9,TGTGCCAGCAGCTCATCCGGGACGCTAGCCAAAAACATTCAGTACTTC,CASSSSGTLAKNIQYF
TRBJ2-5,.,many,TRBV10-3,TGTGCCATCAGCGTAGGAGATGGAGGGACCCAGTACTTC,CAISVGDGGTQYF
TRBJ2-5,TRBD2,few,TRBV4-1,TGCGCCAGCAGCCTCCAATATGGTAGCGGGAGGCAAGAGACCCAGTACTTC,CASSLQYGSGRQETQYF
TRBJ2-1,.,once,TRBV5-6,TGTGCCAGCAGCTTAGTACCTAGCGCCGCCTACAATGAGCAGTTCTTC,CASSLVPSAAYNEQFF
TRBJ2-2,.,many,TRBV11-2,TGTGCCAGCAGCTTAGTCCGGGGATTGGGCGGGGAGCTGTTTTTT,CASSLVRGLGGELFF
TRBJ2-3,.,.,TRBV27,TGTGCCAGCGCAGCGGACTCCACAGATACGCAGTATTTT,CASAADSTDTQYF
TRBJ1-1,.,.,TRBV7-9,TGTGCCAGCAGCTTAGTTAACGGGGGCCGGGCTTTCTTT,CASSLVNGGRAFF
TRBJ1-2,.,.,TRBV9,TGTGCCAGCAGCACCAACAGGGTGATGAACTATGGCTACACCTTC,CASSTNRVMNYGYTF
TRBJ1-1,.,.,TRBV29-1,TGCAGCGCCCGGGACAAAGAAGCTTTCTTT,CSARDKEAFF
TRBJ1-4,.,few,TRBV20-1,TGCAGTGCTAGAGACCCGACAGGCGCTGTGACAACTAATGAAAAACTGTTTTTT,CSARDPTGAVTTNEKLFF
TRBJ2-7,.,.,TRBV29-1,TGCAGCGTTGAGACTAACGGGAGCCTCGAGCAGTACTTC,CSVETNGSLEQYF
TRBJ1-1,.,.,TRBV28,TGTGCCAGCAGTTTTCGGGGGCTGGGTGAAGCTTTCTTT,CASSFRGLGEAFF
TRBJ2-3,.,.,TRBV20-1,TGCAGTGCCCCCGGGGCGACGGAACGCACAGATACGCAGTATTTT,CSAPGATERTDTQYF
TRBJ1-1,.,few,TRBV19,TGTGCCAGTAGCTCCCCCGCGACCTCGACCCGTGAAGCTTTCTTT,CASSSPATSTREAFF
TRBJ1-6,.,many,TRBV7-2,TGTGCCAGCAGCCCAGATACAAAGCAGGCGGGATCACCCCTCCACTTT,CASSPDTKQAGSPLHF
TRBJ1-1,.,few,TRBV7-9,TGTGCCAGCAGCTTAGTCGGAAGAACTGAAGCTTTCTTT,CASSLVGRTEAFF
TRBJ1-1,.,.,TRBV12-3/TRBV12-4,TGTGCCAGCAGTTTTAGGACTGAAGCTTTCTTT,CASSFRTEAFF
TRBJ2-1,.,.,TRBV7-6,TGTGCCAGCAGCTTAAAGACCGGGACAGAGCAGTTCTTC,CASSLKTGTEQFF
TRBJ2-6,.,.,TRBV12-3/TRBV12-4,TGTGCCAGCAATCAGGGTTGGTCTGGGGCCAACGTCCTGACTTTC,CASNQGWSGANVLTF